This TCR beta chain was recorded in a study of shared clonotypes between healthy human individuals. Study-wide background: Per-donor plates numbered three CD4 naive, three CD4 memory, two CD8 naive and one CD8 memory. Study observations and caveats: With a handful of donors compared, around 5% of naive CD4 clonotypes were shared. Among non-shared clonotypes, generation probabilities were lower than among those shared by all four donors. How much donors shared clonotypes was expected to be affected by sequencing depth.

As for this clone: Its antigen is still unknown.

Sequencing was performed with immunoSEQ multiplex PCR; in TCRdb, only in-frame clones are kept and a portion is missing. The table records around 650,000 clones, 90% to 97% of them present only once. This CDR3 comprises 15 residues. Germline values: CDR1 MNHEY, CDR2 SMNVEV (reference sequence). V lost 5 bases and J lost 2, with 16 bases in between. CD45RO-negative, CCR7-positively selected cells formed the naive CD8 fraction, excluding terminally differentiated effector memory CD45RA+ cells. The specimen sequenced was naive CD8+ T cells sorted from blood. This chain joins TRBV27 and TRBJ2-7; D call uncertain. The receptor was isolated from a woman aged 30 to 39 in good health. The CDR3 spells CASSPWTESPYEQYF. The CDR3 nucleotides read TGTGCCAGCAGTCCATGGACGGAGAGTCCCTACGAGCAGTACTTC.